Shown below are 14 T cell receptor beta chains from a single sample sequenced in a study of shared clonotypes between healthy human individuals. TCRdb's copy holds only in-frame clones and misses some; the assay was immunoSEQ multiplex PCR. The table lists around 440,000 clones, 77% of them singletons, with more than 10% in the top ten. Sequenced: PBMCs. The receptor set was obtained from a middle-aged woman in good health. Some clones in this sample may be carry-over from other donors' samples.

The count of this clone is one. The gene calls are TRBV28 and TRBJ2-1; TRBD2 might be the D (6 bases). V was clipped by 3 bases and J by 7 bases, with 13 bases between them. The CDR3 has 14 amino acids. CDR1 MDHEN and CDR2 SYDVKM come from the germline V gene. The CDR3 loop reads CASSLGGGGNEQFF. CDR3 in DNA: TGTGCCAGCAGTTTGGGTGGAGGAGGGAATGAGCAGTTCTTC.

The chain is built from TRBV29-1 and TRBJ2-1, with 7 positions matching TRBD2. Germline V gene data show CDR1 as SQVTM and CDR2 as ANQGSEA. The CDR3 consists of 14 residues. Trimming at V came to 3 bases and at J to 1 base, leaving 3 bases not matched to a gene. The CDR3 DNA reads as TGCAGCGTTGATGCGGGAGTTTCCTACAATGAGCAGTTCTTC. Its translation: CSVDAGVSYNEQFF.

The chain links TRBV10-2 to TRBJ2-7; 10 nucleotides agree with TRBD2. The CDR3 loop spans 15 amino acids. CDR1 is WSHSY, CDR2 SAAADI, per germline. J gave up 1 base and V 7 bases, and 7 bases lay outside the gene matches. CDR3 residues: CASMSGRVGSYEQYF. CDR3 nucleotide sequence: TGCGCCAGCATGAGCGGGAGGGTCGGTTCCTACGAGCAGTACTTC.

In regard to this clone: With a far larger clone one base away, a read error is the likely cause. Other DNA sequences of this sample code for an identical CDR3. The V call is TRBV30, the J call TRBJ2-2; D might be TRBD2 (5 bases). Trimming cost V 8 bases and J 0 bases, with 22 bases left between them. The CDR3 has 17 residues. CDR1 is GTSNPN, CDR2 SVGIG, per germline (reference sequence). The CDR3 coding sequence is TGTGCCCGGGGATTACCCGCTGGGCGGGCGAACACCGGGGAGCTGTTTTTT. Its protein is CARGLPAGRANTGELFF. The entire variable domain, with the rest obtained from reference TRBV30 and TRBJ2-2, is as follows: SQTIHQWPATLVQPVGSPLSLECTVEGTSNPNLYWYRQAAGRGLQLLFYSVGIGQISSEVPQNLSASRPQDRQFILSSKKLLLSDSGFYLCARGLPAGRANTGELFFGEGSRLTVL.

The V gene is TRBV7-9, the J gene TRBJ1-3; 7 bases are a match to TRBD1. This CDR3 has 16 amino acids. J lost 0 bases, V lost 3 bases, and 5 bases had no gene match. Germline V CDR1 and CDR2: SEHNR, FQNEAQ (reference sequence). CDR3 sequence reads: CASSFTGESSGNTIYF. For the CDR3, the DNA is TGTGCCAGCAGCTTTACAGGGGAGAGCTCTGGAAACACCATATATTTT.

The rearrangement joins TRBV7-9 to TRBJ2-7; D ambiguous. Looked up from germline, CDR1 is SEHNR and CDR2 is FQNEAQ (reference sequence). V dropped 1 base and J dropped 0 bases, with 4 bases sitting between them. CDR3 size: 13 residues. In DNA form, the CDR3 reads TGTGCCAGCAGCTTAGTCCCCTCCTACGAGCAGTACTTC. Protein sequence: CASSLVPSYEQYF. The full variable domain, rest sourced from reference TRBV7-9 and TRBJ2-7, is DTGVSQNPRHKITKRGQNVTFRCDPISEHNRLYWYRQTLGQGPEFLTYFQNEAQLEKSRLLSDRFSAERPKGSFSTLEIQRTEQGDSAMYLCASSLVPSYEQYFGPGTRLTVT.

The chain combines TRBV5-1 with TRBJ1-4; 8 bases match TRBD1. V lost 10 bases, J lost 2 bases, and 4 bases stayed unmatched. This CDR3 has 13 residues. Germline V gene data show CDR1 as SGHRS and CDR2 as YFSETQ. The CDR3 nucleotides are TGCGCCTACGACAGGGGCACTAATGAAAAACTGTTTTTT. Protein sequence: CAYDRGTNEKLFF.

Ten or more counts support this clone. Here the CDR3 reads CASSLKLGTTTDTQYF. The DNA for the CDR3 is TGCGCCAGCAGCTTGAAACTCGGGACTACCACAGATACGCAGTATTTT. This rearrangement joins TRBV5-1 to TRBJ2-3; 7 bases fit TRBD2. V trimming: 1 base; J trimming: 2 bases; junction bases outside the gene matches: 7. CDR1 and CDR2 (germline): SGHRS, YFSETQ. The length of the CDR3 is 16 residues.

The rearrangement joins TRBV2 to TRBJ1-3; D is unresolved. CDR1 and CDR2 from the germline V gene are SNHLY and FYNNEI. Trimming removed 1 base at V and 0 bases at J, with 13 bases between. The CDR3 runs 17 residues. The CDR3 here is CASSEVGRAYSGNTIYF. CDR3 DNA: TGTGCCAGCAGTGAAGTCGGGCGGGCCTACTCTGGAAACACCATATATTTT.

The chain employs TRBV5-6 and TRBJ2-3; D is ambiguous. Germline V gene lookup returns CDR1 SGHDT and CDR2 YYEEEE. This CDR3 is 13 amino acids long. V was shortened by 0 bases and J by 2 bases, with 4 bases between the two germline ends. CDR3 sequence reads: CASSLASTDTQYF. CDR3 bases: TGTGCCAGCAGCTTGGCCTCCACAGATACGCAGTATTTT.

This clone has more than one count but fewer than ten. J is TRBJ2-5 and V is TRBV15; 11 positions agree with TRBD2. V dropped 6 bases and J dropped 5; count of bases not matched to a gene: 14. This CDR3 is 17 amino acids long. Per the germline V gene, CDR1 is LNHNV and CDR2 is YYDKDF (reference sequence). DNA for the CDR3: TGTGCCACCAGTAAGACTAGCGGGGCCGTCAATAGGGAGACCCAGTACTTC. As protein: CATSKTSGAVNRETQYF.

This clone was detected only once. The chain is built from TRBV28 and TRBJ2-5; perhaps TRBD1 as D (5 bases). The better agreement between TRBJ2-7 and the DNA end casts doubt on the J call. The CDR3 covers 13 residues. Germline-derived CDR1 and CDR2 are MDHEN and SYDVKM. This CDR3 reads CASSSIDSYEQYF. CDR3 bases: TGTGCCAGCAGTTCAATTGACAGCTACGAGCAGTACTTC.

As to this clone: One base separates it from a far larger clone, so it is likely a read error. This chain joins TRBV4-2 and TRBJ2-7; no firm D call. The CDR3 loop spans 13 amino acids. V was trimmed by 3 bases and J by 3 bases, leaving 9 bases between them. CDR1 is LGHNA and CDR2 is YNFKEQ in the germline V gene. CDR3 sequence reads: CASSHRRFYEQYF. The CDR3 DNA is TGTGCCAGCAGCCATCGGCGGTTCTACGAGCAGTACTTC.

This sequence joins TRBV27 and TRBJ2-3, with D maybe TRBD1 (5 bases). The CDR3 has 20 amino acids. Germline assignment: CDR1 MNHEY and CDR2 SMNVEV (reference sequence). Trimming took 6 bases from V and 0 from J, leaving 28 bases between them. The chain's CDR3 is CASSPRGTVHLITSTDTQYF. CDR3 DNA sequence: TGTGCCAGCAGCCCTAGGGGTACAGTACATTTAATAACTAGCACAGATACGCAGTATTTT.